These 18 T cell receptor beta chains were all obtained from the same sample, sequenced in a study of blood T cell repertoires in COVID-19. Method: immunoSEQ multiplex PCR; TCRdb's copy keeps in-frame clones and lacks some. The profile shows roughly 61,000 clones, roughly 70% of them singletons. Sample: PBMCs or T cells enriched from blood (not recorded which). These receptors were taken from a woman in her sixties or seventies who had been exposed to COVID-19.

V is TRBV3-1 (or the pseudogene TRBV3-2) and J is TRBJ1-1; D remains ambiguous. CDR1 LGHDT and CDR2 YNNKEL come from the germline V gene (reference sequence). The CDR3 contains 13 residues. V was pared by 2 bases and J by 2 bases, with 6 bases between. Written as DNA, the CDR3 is TGTGCCAGCAGCCAATTCCAAAACACTGAAGCTTTCTTT. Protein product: CASSQFQNTEAFF.

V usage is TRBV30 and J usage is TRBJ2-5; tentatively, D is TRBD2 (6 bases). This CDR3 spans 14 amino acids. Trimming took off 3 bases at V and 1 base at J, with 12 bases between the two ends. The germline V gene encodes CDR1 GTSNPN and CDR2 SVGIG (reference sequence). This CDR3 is CAWRDIAAQETQYF. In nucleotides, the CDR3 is TGTGCCTGGAGGGATATAGCGGCCCAAGAGACCCAGTACTTC.

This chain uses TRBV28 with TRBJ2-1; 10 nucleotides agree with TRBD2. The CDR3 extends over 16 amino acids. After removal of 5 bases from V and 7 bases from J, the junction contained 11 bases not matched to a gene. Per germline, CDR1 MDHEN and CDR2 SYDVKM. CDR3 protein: CASSPPGLARGNEQFF. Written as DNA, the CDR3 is TGTGCCAGCAGTCCCCCGGGACTAGCGCGGGGGAATGAGCAGTTCTTC.

The CDR3, as DNA: TGTGCCAGCTCACTATTCGGGACACCTAACACTGAAGCTTTCTTT. Translated, it gives CASSLFGTPNTEAFF. This rearrangement joins TRBV18 to TRBJ1-1; possible D gene TRBD1, 6 bases. Trimming took off 4 bases at V and 2 bases at J, with 14 bases between the two ends. The CDR3 runs to 15 residues. CDR1 is KGHSH, CDR2 LQKENI, per germline.

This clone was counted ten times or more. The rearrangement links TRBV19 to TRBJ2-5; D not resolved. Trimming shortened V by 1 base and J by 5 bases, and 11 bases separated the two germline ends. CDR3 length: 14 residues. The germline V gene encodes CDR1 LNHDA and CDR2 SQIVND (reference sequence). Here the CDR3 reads CASSIGIYLETQYF. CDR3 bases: TGTGCCAGTAGTATAGGAATCTACCTGGAGACCCAGTACTTC.

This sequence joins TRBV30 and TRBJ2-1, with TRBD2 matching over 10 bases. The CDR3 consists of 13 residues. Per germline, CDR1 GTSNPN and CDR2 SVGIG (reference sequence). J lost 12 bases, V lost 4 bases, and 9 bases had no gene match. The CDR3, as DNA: TGTGCCTGGAAACGCTCTAGCGGGAGTCGGCAGTTCTTC. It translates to CAWKRSSGSRQFF.

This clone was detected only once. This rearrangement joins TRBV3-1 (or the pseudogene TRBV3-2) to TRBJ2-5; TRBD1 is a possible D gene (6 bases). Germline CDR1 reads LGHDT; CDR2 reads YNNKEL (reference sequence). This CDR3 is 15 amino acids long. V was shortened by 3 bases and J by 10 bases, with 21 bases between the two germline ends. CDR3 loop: CASSHAGTTTGNQYF. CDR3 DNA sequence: TGTGCCAGCAGCCATGCCGGGACCACCACAGGGAACCAGTACTTC.

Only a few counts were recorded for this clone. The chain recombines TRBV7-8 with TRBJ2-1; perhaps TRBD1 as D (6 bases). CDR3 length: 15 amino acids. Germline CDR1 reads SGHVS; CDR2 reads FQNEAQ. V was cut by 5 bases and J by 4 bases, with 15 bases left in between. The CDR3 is CASSLTGSEYNEQFF. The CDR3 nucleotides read TGTGCCAGCAGCCTCACAGGGTCGGAATACAATGAGCAGTTCTTC.

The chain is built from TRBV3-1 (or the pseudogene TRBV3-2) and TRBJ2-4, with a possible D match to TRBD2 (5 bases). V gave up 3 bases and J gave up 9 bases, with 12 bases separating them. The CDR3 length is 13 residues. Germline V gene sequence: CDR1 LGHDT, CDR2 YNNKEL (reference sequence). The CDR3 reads CASSQGSLGIQYF. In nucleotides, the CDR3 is TGTGCCAGCAGCCAGGGGAGTTTGGGCATTCAGTACTTC.

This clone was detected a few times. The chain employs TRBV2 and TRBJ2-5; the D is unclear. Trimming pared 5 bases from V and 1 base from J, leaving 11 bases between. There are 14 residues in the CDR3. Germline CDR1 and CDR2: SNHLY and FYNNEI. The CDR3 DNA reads TGTGCCAGCAGTACTCGACTCCTCCAAGAGACCCAGTACTTC. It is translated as CASSTRLLQETQYF.

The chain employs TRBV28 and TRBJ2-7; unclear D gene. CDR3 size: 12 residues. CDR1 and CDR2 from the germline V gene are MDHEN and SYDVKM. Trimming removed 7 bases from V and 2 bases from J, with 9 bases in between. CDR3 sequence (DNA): TGTGCCAGCACCAATAGCCCCTACGAGCAGTACTTC. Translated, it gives CASTNSPYEQYF.

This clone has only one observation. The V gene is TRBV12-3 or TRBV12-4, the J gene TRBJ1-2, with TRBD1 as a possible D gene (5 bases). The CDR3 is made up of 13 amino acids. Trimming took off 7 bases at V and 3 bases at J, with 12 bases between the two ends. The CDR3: CASTDIFDYGYTF. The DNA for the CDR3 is TGTGCCAGCACGGACATTTTTGACTATGGCTACACCTTC.

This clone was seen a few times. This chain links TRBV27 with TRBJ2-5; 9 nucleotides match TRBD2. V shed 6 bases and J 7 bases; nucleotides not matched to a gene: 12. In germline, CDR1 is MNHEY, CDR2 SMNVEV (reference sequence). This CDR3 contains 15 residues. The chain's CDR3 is CASSRSGGRTGTQYF. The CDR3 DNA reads TGTGCCAGCAGCCGTAGCGGGGGTCGTACAGGGACCCAGTACTTC.

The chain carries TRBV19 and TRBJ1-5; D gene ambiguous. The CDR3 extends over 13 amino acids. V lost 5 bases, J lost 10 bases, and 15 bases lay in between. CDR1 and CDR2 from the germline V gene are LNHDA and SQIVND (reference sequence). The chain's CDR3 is CASSQVSSDPQHF. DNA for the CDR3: TGTGCCAGTAGTCAGGTCAGTTCTGACCCCCAGCATTTT.

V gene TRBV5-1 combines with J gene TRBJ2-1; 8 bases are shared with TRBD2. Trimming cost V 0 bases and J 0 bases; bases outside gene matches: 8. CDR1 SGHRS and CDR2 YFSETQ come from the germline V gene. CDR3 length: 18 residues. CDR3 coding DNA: TGCGCCAGCAGCTTGGCCGGGGGCGGGGGGAGCTCCTACAATGAGCAGTTCTTC. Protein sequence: CASSLAGGGGSSYNEQFF. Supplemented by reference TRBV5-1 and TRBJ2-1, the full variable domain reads KAGVTQTPRYLIKTRGQQVTLSCSPISGHRSVSWYQQTPGQGLQFLFEYFSETQRNKGNFPGRFSGRQFSNSRSEMNVSTLELGDSALYLCASSLAGGGGSSYNEQFFGPGTRLTVL.

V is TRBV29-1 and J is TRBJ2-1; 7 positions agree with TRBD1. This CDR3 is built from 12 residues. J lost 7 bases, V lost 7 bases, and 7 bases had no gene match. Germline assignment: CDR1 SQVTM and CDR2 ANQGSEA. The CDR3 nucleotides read TGCAGCGCCCGGACAGGACCAAATGAGCAGTTCTTC. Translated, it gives CSARTGPNEQFF.

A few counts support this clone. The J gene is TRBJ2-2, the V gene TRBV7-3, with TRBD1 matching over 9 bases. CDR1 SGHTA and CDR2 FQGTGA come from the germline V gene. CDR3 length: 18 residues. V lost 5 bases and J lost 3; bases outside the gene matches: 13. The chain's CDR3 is CASSPHPWDREYTGELFF. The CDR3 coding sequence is TGTGCCAGCAGCCCGCACCCGTGGGACAGGGAGTACACCGGGGAGCTGTTTTTT.

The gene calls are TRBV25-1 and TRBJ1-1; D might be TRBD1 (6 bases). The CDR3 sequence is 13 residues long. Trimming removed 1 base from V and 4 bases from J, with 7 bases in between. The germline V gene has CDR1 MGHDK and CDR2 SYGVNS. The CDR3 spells CASSEWTVTEAFF. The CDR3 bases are TGTGCCAGCAGTGAATGGACAGTCACTGAAGCTTTCTTT.